Shown below are 13 T cell receptor beta chains from a single sample sequenced in a study of T-cell memory formation after mild COVID-19. Each CDR3 protein is one row after TCRdb ran MiXCR on the 5' RACE reads. The table records fewer than 400,000 distinct CDR3 sequences, 10% to 15% of them present only once. The sequencing sample was made of PBMCs or a T cell subset sorted from them (not recorded which). All receptors derive from a man aged 18 to 30 who had mild COVID-19 (a few samples of this study predate the infection). Cell type and time point are not known.

This clonotype appeared a few times. This chain joins TRBV6-5 and TRBJ1-5; 7 nucleotides match TRBD1. The V and J ends lost 6 bases and 4 bases, in that order; junction bases with no gene match: 6. Germline CDR1 MNHEY, CDR2 SVGAGI. The CDR3 length is 14 residues. CDR3 in amino acids: CASRQGQPNQPQHF. The CDR3 DNA follows: TGTGCCAGCAGACAGGGACAGCCGAATCAGCCCCAGCATTTT.

V usage is TRBV5-5 and J usage is TRBJ1-5; D ambiguous. V was cut by 0 bases and J by 10 bases, with 11 bases left in between. Germline CDR1 reads SGHKS; CDR2 reads YYEKEE (reference sequence). The CDR3 runs to 13 residues. The DNA of the CDR3 is TGTGCCAGCAGCTTGGCAACAGCCAAACCCCAGCATTTT. The encoded protein is CASSLATAKPQHF.

The chain combines TRBV4-3 with TRBJ1-1, with 9 bases aligning to TRBD1. The V gene's germline CDR1 is LGHNA and CDR2 YSLEER. The V gene end was trimmed by 0 bases and the J gene end by 7 bases; junction bases not matched to a gene: 12. The CDR3 spans 17 residues. The CDR3: CASSQDLGDRVFLEAFF. The DNA of the CDR3 is TGCGCCAGCAGCCAAGATTTGGGGGACAGGGTTTTTCTTGAAGCTTTCTTT.

The V call is TRBV24-1, the J call TRBJ2-7; no clear D. Germline V gene data show CDR1 as KGHDR and CDR2 as SFDVKD. The CDR3 consists of 12 residues. The V end lost 7 bases, the J end lost 6 bases, and 12 bases lay between the germline ends. CDR3 nucleotide sequence: TGTGCCACCAGAGGCACCCATTTCGAGCAGTACTTC. Its protein product is CATRGTHFEQYF.

For this clonotype: Possible read error: a much larger clone is one base away. The chain carries TRBV6-6 and TRBJ1-1, with no clear D. CDR1 is MNHNY and CDR2 is SVGAGI in the germline V gene (reference sequence). The CDR3 has 11 amino acids. The germline V and J ends were trimmed by 5 bases and 3 bases, with 4 bases remaining between them. The CDR3 region is CASSGDTEAFF. DNA of the CDR3: TGTGCCAGCAGTGGAGACACTGAAGCTTTCTTT.

This clonotype has a handful of counts. The chain uses TRBV18 and TRBJ1-1, with D possibly being TRBD1 (6 bases). Germline CDR1 reads KGHSH; CDR2 reads LQKENI. CDR3 length: 15 residues. V lost 3 bases and J 3 bases, leaving 14 bases between the germline ends. This CDR3 is CASSPRQDLDTEAFF. As DNA, the CDR3 is TGTGCCAGCTCACCCCGACAGGATTTGGACACTGAAGCTTTCTTT.

The chain joins TRBV28 to TRBJ2-3; a weak D match, TRBD2 (6 bases). Germline assignment: CDR1 MDHEN and CDR2 SYDVKM. The ends were cut back, 5 bases at V and 4 bases at J, with 16 bases in the middle. CDR3 length: 15 amino acids. Written as DNA, the CDR3 is TGTGCCAGCAGTGATACTAGCTTCCTCGCAGATACGCAGTATTTT. It yields the protein CASSDTSFLADTQYF.

This clonotype has more than one count but fewer than ten. This sequence joins TRBV10-3 and TRBJ2-2; D tentatively fits TRBD1 or TRBD2 (5 bases each). V lost 8 bases, J lost 1 base, and 11 bases lay in between. This CDR3 has 14 residues. Germline loops: CDR1 ENHRY, CDR2 SYGVKD. CDR3 sequence (DNA): TGTGCCATCCAGGGAGTGTGGAACACCGGGGAGCTGTTTTTT. Encoded protein: CAIQGVWNTGELFF.

This clonotype has a handful of counts. The CDR3 protein is CASSVGQYNSPLHF. The CDR3 nucleotides are TGTGCCAGCAGCGTAGGACAGTATAATTCACCCCTCCACTTT. The rearrangement links TRBV9 to TRBJ1-6; tentative D call: TRBD1 (5 bases). This CDR3 has 14 residues. CDR1 is SGDLS, CDR2 YYNGEE, per germline. V shed 0 bases and J shed 4 bases, with 5 bases lying between them. Full variable domain (remainder filled in from reference TRBV9 and TRBJ1-6): DSGVTQTPKHLITATGQRVTLRCSPRSGDLSVYWYQQSLDQGLQFLIQYYNGEERAKGNILERFSAQQFPDLHSELNLSSLELGDSALYFCASSVGQYNSPLHFGNGTRLTVT.

The rearrangement joins TRBV14 to TRBJ2-3, with 8 bases aligning to TRBD2. Germline V lookup: CDR1 SGHDN, CDR2 FVKESK. Trimming cost V 0 bases and J 2 bases; bases outside gene matches: 10. CDR3 length: 18 residues. The CDR3 DNA reads TGTGCCAGCAGCCAAGAGACTTGGATAGCGGGGAACACAGATACGCAGTATTTT. Protein product: CASSQETWIAGNTDTQYF. The variable domain in full, completed from reference TRBV14 and TRBJ2-3, reads EAGVTQFPSHSVIEKGQTVTLRCDPISGHDNLYWYRRVMGKEIKFLLHFVKESKQDESGMPNNRFLAERTGGTYSTLKVQPAELEDSGVYFCASSQETWIAGNTDTQYFGPGTRLTVL.

The sample holds a few counts of this clonotype. The genes are TRBV4-3 and TRBJ2-1; 9 bases match TRBD2. After removal of 4 bases from V and 8 bases from J, the junction contained 9 bases not matched to a gene. Germline CDR1 reads LGHNA; CDR2 reads YSLEER. This CDR3 comprises 15 residues. CDR3 bases: TGCGCCAGCAGCCCCACCGGGACTAGCAGTTATGAGCAGTTCTTC. It translates to CASSPTGTSSYEQFF.

This clonotype was seen only once. The CDR3, as DNA: TGTGCCACCAGCCCCGGACTAGCGGGCACGAATGAGCAGTTCTTC. As protein: CATSPGLAGTNEQFF. The chain is built from TRBV15 and TRBJ2-1; 11 bases are shared with TRBD2. CDR1 is LNHNV and CDR2 is YYDKDF in the germline V gene (reference sequence). The ends lost 5 bases at V and 7 bases at J; junction bases unmatched: 7. The CDR3 runs 15 residues.

This clonotype was seen at least ten times. The chain combines TRBV29-1 with TRBJ2-1, with D perhaps assigned TRBD1 or TRBD2 (6 bases each). Trimming took off 1 base at V and 4 bases at J, with 14 bases between the two ends. The CDR3 totals 15 residues. The germline CDR1 and CDR2 sequences are SQVTM and ANQGSEA. The CDR3 here is CSVEGGTKAYNEQFF. In DNA form, the CDR3 reads TGCAGCGTTGAAGGCGGGACAAAAGCTTACAATGAGCAGTTCTTC.